This T cell receptor (beta chain) was recorded in a study of blood T cell repertoires in COVID-19. Across the study: Collection of acute and convalescent COVID-19 samples took place in the United States, Italy and Spain. From T cells, B-cell-depleted T cells, or PBMCs came the material, which was cDNA or gDNA.

The germline V gene encodes CDR1 SGHTA and CDR2 FQGTGA. The CDR3 loop spans 13 amino acids. The V and J ends lost 2 bases and 4 bases respectively, with 8 bases between them. In the original processing: Estimation of nucleated cell counts was performed using reference gene primer amplification. Here immunoSEQ multiplex PCR was the method, and the copy in TCRdb shows in-frame clones only, minus some. D and trimming come from the DNA, and the V and J calls and clone size come from that table. The table lists about 45,000 clones, 77% of them singletons, with approximately 30% in the top ten. The specimen sequenced was peripheral blood. The receptor was derived from a woman in her seventies with acute or convalescent COVID-19. The rearrangement joins TRBV7-3 to TRBJ1-1; no clear D gene. CDR3 loop: CASSLGFRTEAFF. CDR3 DNA sequence: TGTGCCAGCAGCTTAGGCTTTCGCACTGAAGCTTTCTTT.